A selection of T cell receptor beta chains follows, all from one sample in a study of T cell responses to AZD1222 COVID-19 vaccine. The repertoire was sequenced with immunoSEQ multiplex PCR; TCRdb's copy has only in-frame clones and lacks some. The sample has about 85,000 clones, under 95% seen once; the top ten hold 6.5% to 9.5%. Sequenced here: peripheral blood, sampled 28 days after the second AZD1222 dose. Receptor source: an adult who received the AZD1222 COVID-19 vaccine. The conserved cysteine and the conserved F or W are not part of the CDR3 here.

>TRBJ1-4|TRBV7-9
ASSLLEQDREKLF
>TRBJ2-5|TRBV5-1
ASSLLEESSKTQY
>TRBJ2-5|TRBV4-3
ASSQEGTTQETQY
>TRBJ2-5|TRBV20-1
SASPPAGVGETQY
>TRBJ1-1|TRBV10-3
AISESIWDTEAF
>TRBJ1-1|TRBV19
ASSSTAMNTEAF
>TRBJ1-5|TRBV6-5
ASSRQGNSNQPQH
>TRBJ2-7|TRBV10-3
AISDGGDYEQY
>TRBJ1-5|TRBV19
ASSIGDRGPYQPQH
>TRBJ1-1|TRBV14
ASSQGGVEAF
>TRBJ1-2|TRBV5-1
ASSFRDTNYGYT
>TRBJ1-4|TRBV7-9
ASSPSGRLGGGEKLF
>TRBJ2-1|TRBV27
ASSLGDEQF
>TRBJ2-5|TRBV19
ASNRQGGETQY
>TRBJ2-7|TRBV7-3
ASSSGAYEQY
>TRBJ1-3|TRBV28
ASKGAQGGAGGNTIY
>TRBJ1-2|TRBV5-4
ASRPGGGYGYT
>TRBJ2-2|TRBV7-9
ASSLEEIVHLTGELF
>TRBJ1-3|TRBV9
ASPEGRSSGNTIY
>TRBJ2-1|TRBV6-2/TRBV6-3
ASSYGLAGYNEQF
>TRBJ2-7|TRBV5-4
ASSFGGNGYEQY
>TRBJ2-3|TRBV9
ASSVGLAGVSTDTQY
>TRBJ1-5|TRBV9
ASSVGRQLNQPQH
>TRBJ1-3|TRBV19
ASTKDGTSSGNTIY
>TRBJ2-7|TRBV9
ASSGRGQGFVEQY
>TRBJ2-5|TRBV19
ASSRQGSDRAQY
>TRBJ1-3|TRBV5-1
ASSLDLSSGNTIY
>TRBJ1-1|TRBV3-1/TRBV3-2
ASSRIGLNTEAF
>TRBJ2-7|TRBV19
ASSIARDYEQY
>TRBJ1-1|TRBV19
ASFGQMNTEAF
>TRBJ1-1|TRBV4-1
ASSPGPLNTEAF
>TRBJ2-7|TRBV6-5
ASSFSVSSYEQY
>TRBJ1-5|TRBV5-5
ASSPQGDSNQPQH
>TRBJ1-2|TRBV6-6
ASSPATNYGYT
>TRBJ2-1|TRBV10-1
ASSSTGQNYNEQF
>TRBJ1-2|TRBV5-5
ASSKDSYGYT
>TRBJ1-3|TRBV7-9
ASSLMSELNTIY
>TRBJ1-5|TRBV6-5
ASRQQGGNQPQH
>TRBJ1-2|TRBV4-3
ASSPGTGGWGYT
>TRBJ1-5|TRBV30
AWRQAGGGNQPQH
>TRBJ1-1|TRBV29-1
SVEDRGTGAANTEAF
>TRBJ2-2|TRBV5-4
ASSLGFGVNTGELF
>TRBJ1-2|TRBV25-1
ASSESDYGYT
>TRBJ1-3|TRBV6-1
ASSENPPWGVDGNTIY